This TCR beta chain was retrieved from a study of blood T cell repertoires in COVID-19. Assay: immunoSEQ multiplex PCR; the TCRdb copy retains only in-frame clones and omits some. The sample holds about 310,000 clones; approximately 81% are singletons and the top ten take around 1.9%. The CDR3 spans 17 residues. With 5 bases clipped from V and 4 bases from J, the junction kept 10 bases outside the gene matches. The germline V gene encodes CDR1 SGHNT and CDR2 YENEEA. The chain uses TRBV11-3 and TRBJ2-3, with 12 nucleotides matching TRBD2. This TCR was sampled from a woman in her twenties or thirties who had been exposed to COVID-19. Sequencing was performed on PBMCs or T cells enriched from blood (not recorded which). This chain's CDR3 is CASSPRRLAGEADTQYF. CDR3 nucleotides: TGTGCCAGCAGCCCCCGACGACTAGCGGGAGAAGCAGATACGCAGTATTTT.